The T cell receptor (beta chain) under discussion was sequenced for a study of T-cell reconstitution after alpha-beta-depleted transplantation in children. Unique molecular identifiers tagged the TCRbeta library. TCRdb reprocessed the PCR reads with MiXCR, giving one entry per CDR3 protein. The repertoire has 700,000 to 950,000 distinct CDR3 sequences, less than 20% of them found once; the top ten carry 5%. CDR3 size: 17 residues. V was shortened by 3 bases and J by 1 base, with 17 bases between the two germline ends. CDR1 and CDR2 (germline): KGHDR, SFDVKD. This chain uses TRBV24-1 with TRBJ2-5; tentatively, D is TRBD1 (5 bases). The input for sequencing was PBMCs, mostly from graft donor cells, taken 360 days after TCRalphabeta/CD19-depleted stem cell transplant. The sequence derives from a male patient between 10 and 17 years old who had a stem cell transplant for acute lymphoblastic leukemia, so the T cells may come from the graft donor. This CDR3 reads CATSDRSPGQGQETQYF. The DNA for the CDR3 is TGTGCCACCAGTGATCGGTCTCCAGGACAAGGCCAAGAGACCCAGTACTTC.